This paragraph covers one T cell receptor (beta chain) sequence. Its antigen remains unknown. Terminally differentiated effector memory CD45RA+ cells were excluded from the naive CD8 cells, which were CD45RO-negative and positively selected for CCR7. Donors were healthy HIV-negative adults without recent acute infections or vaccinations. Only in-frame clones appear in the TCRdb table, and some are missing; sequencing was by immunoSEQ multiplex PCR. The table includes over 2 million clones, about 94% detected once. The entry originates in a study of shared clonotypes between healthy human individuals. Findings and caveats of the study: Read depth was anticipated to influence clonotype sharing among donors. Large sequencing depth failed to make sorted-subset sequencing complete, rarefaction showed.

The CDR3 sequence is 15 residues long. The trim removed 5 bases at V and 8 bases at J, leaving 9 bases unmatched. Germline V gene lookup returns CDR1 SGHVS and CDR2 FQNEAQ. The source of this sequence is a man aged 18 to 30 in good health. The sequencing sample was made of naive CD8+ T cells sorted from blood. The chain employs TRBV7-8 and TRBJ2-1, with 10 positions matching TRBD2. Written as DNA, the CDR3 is TGTGCCAGCAGCAGCCCACTAGCGGGATCCGATGAGCAGTTCTTC. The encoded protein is CASSSPLAGSDEQFF. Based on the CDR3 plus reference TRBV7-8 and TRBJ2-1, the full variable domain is GAGVSQSPRYKVAKRGQDVALRCDPISGHVSLFWYQQALGQGPEFLTYFQNEAQLDKSGLPSDRFFAERPEGSVSTLKIQRTQQEDSAVYLCASSSPLAGSDEQFFGPGTRLTVL.